This record concerns one T cell receptor beta chain sequence. This record belongs to a study of cytomegalovirus exposure and HLA in healthy donors. Primers for the PCR totalled 60 Vbeta and 13 Jbeta. Repertoires were generated with immunoSEQ multiplex PCR, while TCRdb's copy carries only in-frame clones and drops some. The table lists around 200,000 clones, 79% of them singletons, with nearly 4.5% in the top ten. The V end lost 1 base, the J end lost 2 bases, and 9 bases lay between the germline ends. There are 14 residues in the CDR3. CDR1 and CDR2 (germline): MNHNS, SASEGT. V and J are TRBV6-1 and TRBJ2-7; tentative D call: TRBD2 (6 bases). Sequencing was performed on PBMCs. This sequence was found in a woman younger than 45 in good health and CMV-seropositive. As DNA, the CDR3 is TGTGCCAGCAGTGAAGGAGGGAGGCCCTACGAGCAGTACTTC. The encoded protein is CASSEGGRPYEQYF.